This entry concerns a single T cell receptor beta chain. The table came from immunoSEQ multiplex PCR; TCRdb's copy has only in-frame clones and leaves some out. The sample holds 2 million to 2.5 million clones, 85% to 95% seen once. This sample stems from a study of shared clonotypes between healthy human individuals. Study-level background: Plates per donor: three CD4 naive, three CD4 memory, two CD8 naive, one CD8 memory.

The CDR3 is 15 amino acids. Trimming pared 4 bases from V and 5 bases from J, leaving 18 bases between. The V gene's germline CDR1 is SGHRS and CDR2 YFSETQ. Sequenced: naive CD4+ T cells from PBMCs. Subset noted: CD45RA+ positively selected. This TCR came from a man aged 18 to 30 in good health. Some clones in this sample may be carry-over from other donors' samples. The genes are TRBV5-1 and TRBJ1-1, with D perhaps TRBD1 (6 bases). CDR3 nucleotides: TGCGCCAGCAGCCTGACGGGGGCCAGGGGTACTGAAGCTTTCTTT. Translation: CASSLTGARGTEAFF.